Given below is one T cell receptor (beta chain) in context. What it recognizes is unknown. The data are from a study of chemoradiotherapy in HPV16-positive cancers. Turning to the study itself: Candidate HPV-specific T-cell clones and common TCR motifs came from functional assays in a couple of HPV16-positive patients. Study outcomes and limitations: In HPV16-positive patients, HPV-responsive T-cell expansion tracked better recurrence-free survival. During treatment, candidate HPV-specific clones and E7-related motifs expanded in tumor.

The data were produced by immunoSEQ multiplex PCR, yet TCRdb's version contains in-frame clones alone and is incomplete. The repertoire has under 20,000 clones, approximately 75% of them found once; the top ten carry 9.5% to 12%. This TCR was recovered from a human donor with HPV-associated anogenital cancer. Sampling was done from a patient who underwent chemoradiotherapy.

The CDR3 sequence is CASSLLDSNQPQHF. The CDR3 DNA is TGTGCCAGCAGTTTATTAGACAGTAATCAGCCCCAGCATTTT. The chain couples TRBV28 to TRBJ1-5, with D possibly being TRBD1 (5 bases). The V end was cut by 1 base, the J end by 4 bases, with 8 bases between. This CDR3 has 14 amino acids. Germline-derived CDR1 and CDR2 are MDHEN and SYDVKM.